Below, 3 T cell receptor beta chains from the same sample are listed, as sequenced in a study of blood T cell repertoires in COVID-19. The protocol was immunoSEQ multiplex PCR, while the TCRdb copy is restricted to in-frame clones and leaves out a portion. The sample lists roughly 250,000 clones; just over 90% were seen once. Source material: PBMCs or T cells enriched from blood (not recorded which). The receptors come from a woman in her forties with acute COVID-19.

The count of this clone is one. V is TRBV5-8 and J is TRBJ2-3; D is perhaps TRBD2 (6 bases). From germline, CDR1 is SGHTS and CDR2 YDEGEE. The CDR3 totals 16 residues. Trimming pared 4 bases from V and 4 bases from J, leaving 19 bases between. The CDR3 DNA sequence: TGTGCCAGCAGCCTTGGGACTTACTCGGCGGCAGATACGCAGTATTTT. Residues: CASSLGTYSAADTQYF.

This clone was counted a single time. The gene calls are TRBV7-2 and TRBJ2-7, with 13 bases that match TRBD2. Trimming took 5 bases from V and 2 from J; bases not matched to a gene: 6. The length of the CDR3 is 16 residues. Germline CDR1 SGHTA, CDR2 FQGNSA. CDR3 region: CASSLGTSGVAYEQYF. Here the CDR3 DNA reads TGTGCCAGCAGCCTTGGGACTAGCGGGGTGGCCTACGAGCAGTACTTC.

V and J are TRBV30 and TRBJ1-2; 9 positions agree with TRBD1. The V gene's germline CDR1 is GTSNPN and CDR2 SVGIG (reference sequence). The V and J ends lost 3 bases and 4 bases, in that order; junction bases with no gene match: 6. The CDR3 loop spans 14 amino acids. The CDR3 coding sequence is TGTGCCTGGAGCGGACAGGGGATACCCTATGGCTACACCTTC. Residues: CAWSGQGIPYGYTF.